Below, 10 T cell receptor beta chains from the same sample are listed, as sequenced in a study of regulatory T cells in long-lasting Graves disease. Regarding time point: newly diagnosed GD, antithyroid drugs for less than 3 months. The authors made the TCR library using RNA they extracted from PBMCs. CDR3 regions were amplified by Arm-PCR using iRepertoire HTBI primers to build TCR beta libraries. TCRdb independently ran MiXCR on the multiplex PCR reads; one entry per CDR3 protein. The profile covers fewer than 550,000 distinct CDR3 sequences, with 16% appearing a single time and around 23% taken by the ten largest. The same specimen was also included in a second study, on T cells in Graves' hyperthyroidism and ophthalmopathy.

The sample here was peripheral blood mononuclear cells (PBMCs), taken at new diagnosis, from a patient treated with antithyroid drugs. Receptors were obtained from a woman between 18 and 30 years old with Graves disease.

The J gene is TRBJ2-7, the V gene TRBV7-2; 7 bases are a match to TRBD2. Germline CDR1 and CDR2: SGHTA and FQGNSA. J lost 2 bases, V lost 5 bases, and 6 bases had no gene match. This CDR3 comprises 14 residues. Written as DNA, the CDR3 is TGTGCCAGCAGCGCCGGACTAGGAACCTACGAGCAGTACTTC. Residues: CASSAGLGTYEQYF.

This clonotype was detected many times. This rearrangement joins TRBV12-3 or TRBV12-4 to TRBJ2-7, with TRBD1 matching 10 bases. Trimming cost V 2 bases and J 7 bases; bases outside gene matches: 8. CDR3 length: 15 amino acids. The CDR3 DNA reads as TGTGCCAGCAGTTTATCGGGACAGGGGAGTGGGGAGCAGTACTTC. Its protein is CASSLSGQGSGEQYF.

This clonotype has a handful of counts. With a far larger clone one base away, a read error is the likely cause. Here the CDR3 reads CASGPRGKTGEREQYF. The DNA for the CDR3 is TGTGCCAGCGGTCCTCGCGGCAAAACAGGGGAGCGCGAGCAGTACTTC. The J gene is TRBJ2-1, the V gene TRBV27, with 7 bases that match TRBD1. The J call may not be correct, given that the DNA end is closer to TRBJ2-7. Germline CDR1 MNHEY, CDR2 SMNVEV (reference sequence). The CDR3 length is 16 residues.

This clonotype was recorded many times. CDR3 amino acids: CASSLRSRNTEAFF. The CDR3 coding sequence is TGTGCCAGCAGCTTAAGGTCCAGGAACACTGAAGCTTTCTTT. The chain is built from TRBV7-2 and TRBJ1-1; no clear D. Trimming pared 2 bases from V and 1 base from J, leaving 8 bases between. Germline CDR1 and CDR2: SGHTA and FQGNSA. This CDR3 has 14 amino acids.

This clonotype was found a few times. CDR3 bases: TGTGCCAGCAGCTTACTGTCTAGCGGGAGTTCAGATACGCAGTATTTT. Encoded protein: CASSLLSSGSSDTQYF. This chain joins TRBV7-9 and TRBJ2-3; TRBD2 matches 10 bases. The length of the CDR3 is 16 residues. V shed 2 bases, J shed 4 bases, and the junction held 6 bases outside the gene matches. Looked up from germline, CDR1 is SEHNR and CDR2 is FQNEAQ (reference sequence).

This clonotype was observed at least ten times. The V call is TRBV7-8, the J call TRBJ2-3; 8 nucleotides agree with TRBD2. CDR1 and CDR2 (germline): SGHVS, FQNEAQ. V shed 5 bases and J 2 bases; nucleotides not matched to a gene: 6. The CDR3 is made up of 15 amino acids. CDR3 coding DNA: TGTGCCAGCAGCCTGACTAGCGCCTACACAGATACGCAGTATTTT. Translating gives CASSLTSAYTDTQYF. Combining the CDR3 with reference TRBV7-8 and TRBJ2-3 gives the whole variable domain GAGVSQSPRYKVAKRGQDVALRCDPISGHVSLFWYQQALGQGPEFLTYFQNEAQLDKSGLPSDRFFAERPEGSVSTLKIQRTQQEDSAVYLCASSLTSAYTDTQYFGPGTRLTVL.

This clonotype was counted a few times. The rearrangement links TRBV5-1 to TRBJ2-7, with a weak D call TRBD1 (5 bases). The germline V gene encodes CDR1 SGHRS and CDR2 YFSETQ. The CDR3 extends over 15 amino acids. V lost 4 bases and J 5 bases, leaving 19 bases between the germline ends. CDR3 DNA: TGCGCCAGCAGCCCTCAATGGGGCGCCCACAACGAGCAGTACTTC. It translates to CASSPQWGAHNEQYF.

At least ten counts were recorded for this clonotype. The chain carries TRBV18 and TRBJ1-5, with D unclear. The V gene's germline CDR1 is KGHSH and CDR2 LQKENI. V gave up 3 bases and J gave up 3 bases, with 9 bases separating them. The CDR3 is 14 residues long. CDR3 nucleotide sequence: TGTGCCAGCTCACCGACAACTGCCAATCAGCCCCAGCATTTT. Protein sequence: CASSPTTANQPQHF.

The chain couples TRBV27 to TRBJ2-1; TRBD2 matches 11 bases. V shed 5 bases and J 2 bases; nucleotides not matched to a gene: 8. This CDR3 comprises 17 residues. CDR1 MNHEY and CDR2 SMNVEV come from the germline V gene (reference sequence). CDR3: CASSLGTSGKAYNEQFF. CDR3 sequence (DNA): TGTGCCAGCAGTCTAGGGACTAGCGGAAAAGCCTACAATGAGCAGTTCTTC.

This clonotype showed up many times. V and J are TRBV20-1 and TRBJ2-1, with 8 bases aligning to TRBD2. CDR3 size: 13 residues. In germline, CDR1 is DFQATT, CDR2 SNEGSKA (reference sequence). J was trimmed by 5 bases and V by 4 bases; bases with no gene match: 4. The CDR3 spells CSAITSGDNEQFF. The CDR3 DNA sequence: TGCAGTGCTATTACTAGCGGCGACAATGAGCAGTTCTTC.